This record looks at one TCR beta chain sequence and its context. The antigen this receptor binds is unknown. No per-base quality is available; no much larger clone lies one base away. The data derive from a study of blood T cell repertoires in COVID-19 (dated by TCRdb to about 2020). Regarding the research as a whole: Collaborator samples came from the United States, Italy and Spain and covered acute and convalescent phases of COVID-19. The material from the prospective study consisted of cDNA or gDNA derived from T cells, B-cell-depleted T cells, or PBMCs. Subjects who had been exposed to COVID-19, were actively infected with it, or had recovered from it provided the deeply sampled blood TCRbeta repertoires that made up the dataset. A freely available public database, intended as a resource for researchers studying the immune response to SARS-CoV-2, is where the repertoires were released. The samples were drawn from two sources: the first 160 participants of the ongoing ImmuneRACE study, and 1,254 subjects contributed by 6 global collaborators. The sample metadata nearly always contained a de-identified subject ID, COVID-19 status, age in years and sex. Where available, HLA class I and class II types were obtained from metadata supplied by the sample provider rather than from assay-based typing.

The paper as a whole reports these results and caveats: The quantity of clinical and demographic metadata differed by source and by participant and was supplied without curation.

V and J lose 6 bases and 4 bases, and a span of 9 bases separates them. The CDR3 goes from the cysteine to the phenylalanine over 13 residues. The DNA shown is the 39-base CDR3, in frame from base 1. CDR1 and CDR2, looked up from the germline V gene, are SGHTA and FQGTGA. TCRbeta CDR3 regions were amplified from genomic DNA using the immunoSEQ Assay, a bias-controlled multiplex PCR. On the authors' methods: Within the assay, amplification of reference gene primers was used to estimate how many nucleated cells each sample contained. To quantify the absolute abundance of each unique TCRbeta CDR3 rearrangement, sequence reads were collapsed and filtered. For each sample, productive Simpson clonality was calculated by taking the square root of Simpson's diversity index across productive rearrangements. What TCRdb holds here is the immuneACCESS table cut down to in-frame rearrangements. Part of the clones is not present; checked against another copy, under half of the missing clones reflect an unresolved V gene, and the others are unexplained. V and J calls and clone size come straight from that table; D and trimming were deduced from the DNA. The sample table contains about 320,000 clones; only one count was recorded for roughly 90% of them. About 5% of the sample is held by the ten biggest clonotypes.

In the prospective study, participants were about 18 to 95 years old, resided in 20 to 30 geographic areas of the United States, and were enrolled through a virtual design. In the prospective study, cohorts were assigned on the basis of participant-reported clinical history obtained from a screening survey and a study questionnaire. ImmuneRACE Cohort 3 recovered participants were defined by two consecutive negative NP/OP PCR tests, healthcare professional clearance, or symptom resolution. Mobile phlebotomists in the prospective study collected whole blood, serum and a nasopharyngeal or oropharyngeal swab from every participant. Prospective study participants could optionally give additional blood draws and questionnaires over an approximately two-month period. Blood samples from the prospective study were shipped frozen or at room temperature prior to DNA extraction.

This sequence originates from a man between 60 and 75 years old who had recovered from COVID-19. The rearrangement joined TRBV7-3 to TRBJ2-2, with the D gene call left open. Sequenced material: PBMCs or T cells enriched from blood (not recorded which). The nucleotides read TGTGCCAGCAGAAGCCCAAGCACCGGGGAGCTGTTTTTT. Translated, this is CASRSPSTGELFF.